Each of the 8 T cell receptor beta chains below was sequenced from the same sample in a study of blood T cell repertoires in COVID-19. The data were produced by immunoSEQ multiplex PCR, yet TCRdb's version contains in-frame clones alone and is incomplete. The top ten hold about 9.6% of the sample, which has approximately 270,000 clones, roughly 80% seen once. Sequenced material: peripheral blood. These receptors were collected from a man older than 75 with acute or convalescent COVID-19.

The rearrangement links TRBV3-1 (or the pseudogene TRBV3-2) to TRBJ1-1; TRBD1 might be the D (5 bases). Trimming took 0 bases from V and 4 from J, leaving 18 bases between them. CDR3 length equals 17 residues. From germline, CDR1 is LGHDT and CDR2 YNNKEL (reference sequence). CDR3 DNA: TGTGCCAGCAGCCAAGAAAGGCTCGCAGGGAGGACCACTGAAGCTTTCTTT. It translates to CASSQERLAGRTTEAFF.

The J gene is TRBJ2-7, the V gene TRBV20-1, with a tentative D call TRBD2 (6 bases). V was trimmed by 2 bases and J by 7 bases, leaving 9 bases between them. The CDR3 consists of 11 residues. Germline assignment: CDR1 DFQATT and CDR2 SNEGSKA (reference sequence). CDR3 amino acids: CSARQGGEQYF. The DNA of the CDR3 is TGCAGTGCTAGACAGGGAGGAGAGCAGTACTTC.

CDR3 bases: TGTGCCAGCAGCAAAGGGGCCAGGGGCTCCTACGAGCAGTACTTC. It is translated as CASSKGARGSYEQYF. V is TRBV13 and J is TRBJ2-7; tentative D call: TRBD1 (6 bases). Germline CDR1 PRHDT, CDR2 FYEKMQ (reference sequence). CDR3 length: 15 residues. V gave up 5 bases and J gave up 0 bases, with 14 bases separating them.

The chain combines TRBV19 with TRBJ2-4, with D maybe TRBD2 (6 bases). Trimming left V 0 bases short and J 1 base short, with 7 bases between. This CDR3 has 15 amino acids. The germline CDR1 and CDR2 sequences are LNHDA and SQIVND (reference sequence). CDR3 sequence (DNA): TGTGCCAGTAGTATAGATCGGGGGGCCAAAAACATTCAGTACTTC. This sequence encodes CASSIDRGAKNIQYF.

The chain is built from TRBV3-1 (or the pseudogene TRBV3-2) and TRBJ2-5, with 11 positions matching TRBD1. The length of the CDR3 is 16 residues. Germline V CDR1 and CDR2: LGHDT, YNNKEL (reference sequence). V gave up 4 bases and J gave up 5 bases; unmatched junction bases: 9. CDR3 in DNA: TGTGCCAGCAGCCGCCTGGACAGGGGGCGCGGGGAGACCCAGTACTTC. Protein product: CASSRLDRGRGETQYF.

The rearrangement links TRBV21-1 to TRBJ2-7; the table assigns TRBD2, which was not confirmed against the DNA. TRBV21-1 is a documented pseudogene. This CDR3 is 10 amino acids long. The CDR3 here is CASSIGEQYF. DNA of the CDR3: TGTGCCAGCAGTATCGGCGAGCAGTACTTC.

The V gene is TRBV5-1, the J gene TRBJ2-3; 7 nucleotides match TRBD1. The CDR3 covers 16 residues. V lost 4 bases, J lost 6 bases, and 14 bases stayed unmatched. Germline-derived CDR1 and CDR2 are SGHRS and YFSETQ. DNA for the CDR3: TGCGCCAGCAGCCTCGCCGACAGGGCTACAGGGGATACGCAGTATTTT. The encoded protein is CASSLADRATGDTQYF.

The chain combines TRBV7-8 with TRBJ1-2, with D possibly matching TRBD1 (5 bases). Germline V gives CDR1 SGHVS, CDR2 FQNEAQ. With 8 bases removed from V and 0 bases from J, the gap between germline ends came to 13 bases. This CDR3 has 14 residues. The CDR3 here is CASAAGRTNYGYTF. The CDR3 DNA is TGTGCCAGCGCCGCAGGGCGAACTAACTATGGCTACACCTTC.